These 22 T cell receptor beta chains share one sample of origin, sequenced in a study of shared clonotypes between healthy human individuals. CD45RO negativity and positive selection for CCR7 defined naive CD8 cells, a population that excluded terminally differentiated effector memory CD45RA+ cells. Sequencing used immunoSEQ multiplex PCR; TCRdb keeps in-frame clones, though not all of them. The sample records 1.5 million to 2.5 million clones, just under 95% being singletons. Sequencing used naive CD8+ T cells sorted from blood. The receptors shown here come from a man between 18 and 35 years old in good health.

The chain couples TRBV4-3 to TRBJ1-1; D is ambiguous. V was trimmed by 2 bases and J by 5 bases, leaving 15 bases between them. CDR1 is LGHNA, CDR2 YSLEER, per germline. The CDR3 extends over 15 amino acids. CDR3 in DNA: TGCGCCAGCAGCCAATCTCTGGGCGGGAAGACTGAAGCTTTCTTT. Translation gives CASSQSLGGKTEAFF.

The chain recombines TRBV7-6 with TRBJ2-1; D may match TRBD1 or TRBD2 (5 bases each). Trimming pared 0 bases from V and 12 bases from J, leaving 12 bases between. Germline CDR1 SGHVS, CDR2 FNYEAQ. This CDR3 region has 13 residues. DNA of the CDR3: TGTGCCAGCAGCTTAGCGGGGGACCCGTGGCAGTTCTTC. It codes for CASSLAGDPWQFF.

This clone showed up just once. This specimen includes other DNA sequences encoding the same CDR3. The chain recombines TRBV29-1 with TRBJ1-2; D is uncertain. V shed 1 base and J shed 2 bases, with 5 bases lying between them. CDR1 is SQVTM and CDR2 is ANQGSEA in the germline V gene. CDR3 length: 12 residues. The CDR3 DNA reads TGCAGCGTTGAAGGACGGAACTATGGCTACACCTTC. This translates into CSVEGRNYGYTF.

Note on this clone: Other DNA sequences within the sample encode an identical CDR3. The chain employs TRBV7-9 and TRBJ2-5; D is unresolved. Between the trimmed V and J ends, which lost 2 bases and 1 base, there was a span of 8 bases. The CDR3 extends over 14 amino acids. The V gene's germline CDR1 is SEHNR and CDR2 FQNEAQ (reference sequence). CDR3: CASSLRGSQETQYF. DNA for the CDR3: TGTGCCAGCAGCTTACGAGGTTCCCAAGAGACCCAGTACTTC.

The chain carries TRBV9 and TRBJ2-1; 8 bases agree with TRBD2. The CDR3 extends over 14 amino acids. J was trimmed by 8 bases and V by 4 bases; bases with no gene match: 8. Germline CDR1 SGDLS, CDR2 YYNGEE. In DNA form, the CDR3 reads TGTGCCAGCAGCCCCAGCGGGAGTTGGGATGAGCAGTTCTTC. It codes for CASSPSGSWDEQFF.

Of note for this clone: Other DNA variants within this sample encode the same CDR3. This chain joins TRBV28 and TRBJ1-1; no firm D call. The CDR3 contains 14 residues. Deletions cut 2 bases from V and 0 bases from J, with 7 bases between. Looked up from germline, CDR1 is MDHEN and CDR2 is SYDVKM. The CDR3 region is CASSLGPVNTEAFF. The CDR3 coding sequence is TGTGCCAGCAGTTTAGGTCCCGTGAACACTGAAGCTTTCTTT.

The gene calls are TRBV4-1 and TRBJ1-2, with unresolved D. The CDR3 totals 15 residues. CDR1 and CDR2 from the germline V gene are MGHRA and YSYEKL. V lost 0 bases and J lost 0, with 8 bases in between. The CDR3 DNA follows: TGCGCCAGCAGCCAAGATTACACAGCTAACTATGGCTACACCTTC. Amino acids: CASSQDYTANYGYTF.

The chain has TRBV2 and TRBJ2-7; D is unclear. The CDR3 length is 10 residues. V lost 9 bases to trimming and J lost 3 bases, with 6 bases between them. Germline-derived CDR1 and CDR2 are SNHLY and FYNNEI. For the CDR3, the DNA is TGTGCCAGTTTGGGCTACGAGCAGTACTTC. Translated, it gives CASLGYEQYF.

CDR3 sequence reads: CASSLHRVDEQFF. The CDR3 DNA reads as TGTGCCAGCAGTTTACACAGGGTAGATGAGCAGTTCTTC. V usage is TRBV27 and J usage is TRBJ2-1; a possible D gene is TRBD1 (6 bases). CDR3 length: 13 amino acids. From germline, CDR1 is MNHEY and CDR2 SMNVEV (reference sequence). The V and J ends lost 2 bases and 8 bases respectively, with 10 bases between them.

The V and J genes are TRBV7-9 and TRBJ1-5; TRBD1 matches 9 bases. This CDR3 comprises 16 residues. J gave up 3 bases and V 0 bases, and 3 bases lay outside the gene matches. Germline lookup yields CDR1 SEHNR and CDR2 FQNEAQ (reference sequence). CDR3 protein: CASSLAGTGTNQPQHF. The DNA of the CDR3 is TGTGCCAGCAGCTTAGCCGGGACAGGGACCAATCAGCCCCAGCATTTT.

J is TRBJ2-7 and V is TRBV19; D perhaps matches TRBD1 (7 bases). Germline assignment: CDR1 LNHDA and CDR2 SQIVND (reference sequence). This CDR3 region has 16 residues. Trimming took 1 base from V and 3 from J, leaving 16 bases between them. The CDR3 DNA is TGTGCCAGTAGTATAGTAGGAGGGGGCGGCTTCTACGAGCAGTACTTC. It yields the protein CASSIVGGGGFYEQYF.

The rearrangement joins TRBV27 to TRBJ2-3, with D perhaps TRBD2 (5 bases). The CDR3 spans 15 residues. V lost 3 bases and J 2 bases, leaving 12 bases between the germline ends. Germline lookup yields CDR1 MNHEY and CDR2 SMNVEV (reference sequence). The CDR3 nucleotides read TGTGCCAGCAGTTTGGTGGGAGCTACCACAGATACGCAGTATTTT. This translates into CASSLVGATTDTQYF.

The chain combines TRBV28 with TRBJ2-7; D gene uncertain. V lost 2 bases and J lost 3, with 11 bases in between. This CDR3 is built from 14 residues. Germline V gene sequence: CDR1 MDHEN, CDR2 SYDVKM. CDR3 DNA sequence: TGTGCCAGCAGTTTAAGGATGGCCCGCTACGAGCAGTACTTC. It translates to CASSLRMARYEQYF.

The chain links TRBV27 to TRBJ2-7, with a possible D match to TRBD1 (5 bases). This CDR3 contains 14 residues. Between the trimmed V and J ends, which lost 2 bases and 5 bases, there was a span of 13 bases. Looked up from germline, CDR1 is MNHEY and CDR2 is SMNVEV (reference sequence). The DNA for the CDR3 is TGTGCCAGCAGTTTACTTGCAGGGATCCACGAGCAGTACTTC. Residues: CASSLLAGIHEQYF.

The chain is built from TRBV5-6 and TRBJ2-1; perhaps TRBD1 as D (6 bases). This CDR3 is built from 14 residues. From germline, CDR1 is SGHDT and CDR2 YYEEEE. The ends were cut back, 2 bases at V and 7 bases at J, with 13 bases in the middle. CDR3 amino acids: CASSFGTQGNEQFF. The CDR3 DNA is TGTGCCAGCAGCTTTGGGACCCAGGGGAATGAGCAGTTCTTC.

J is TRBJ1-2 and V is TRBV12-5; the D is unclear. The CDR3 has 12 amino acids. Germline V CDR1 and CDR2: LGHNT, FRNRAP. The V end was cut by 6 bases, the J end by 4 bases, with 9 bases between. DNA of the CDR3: TGTGCTAGTGGGCCCGAAGTCTATGGCTACACCTTC. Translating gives CASGPEVYGYTF.

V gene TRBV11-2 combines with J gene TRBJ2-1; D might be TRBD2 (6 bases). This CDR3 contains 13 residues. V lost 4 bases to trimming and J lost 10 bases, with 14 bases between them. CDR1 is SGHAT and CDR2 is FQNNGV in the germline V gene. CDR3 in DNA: TGTGCCAGCAGCTGGATGGGGGGATCGGAGCAGTTCTTC. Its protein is CASSWMGGSEQFF. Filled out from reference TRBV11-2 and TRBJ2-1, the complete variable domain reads EAGVAQSPRYKIIEKRQSVAFWCNPISGHATLYWYQQILGQGPKLLIQFQNNGVVDDSQLPKDRFSAERLKGVDSTLKIQPAKLEDSAVYLCASSWMGGSEQFFGPGTRLTVL.

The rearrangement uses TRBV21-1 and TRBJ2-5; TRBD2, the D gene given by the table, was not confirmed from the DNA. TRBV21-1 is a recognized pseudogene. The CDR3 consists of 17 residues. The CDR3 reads CASSKIPGTSGRETQYF. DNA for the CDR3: TGTGCCAGCAGCAAGATCCCCGGGACTAGCGGGAGGGAGACCCAGTACTTC.

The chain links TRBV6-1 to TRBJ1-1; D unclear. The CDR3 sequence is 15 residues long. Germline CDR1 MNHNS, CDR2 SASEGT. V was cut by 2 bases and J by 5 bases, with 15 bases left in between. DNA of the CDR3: TGTGCCAGCAGTGAATGGAGAGATATGAGGACTGAAGCTTTCTTT. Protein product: CASSEWRDMRTEAFF.

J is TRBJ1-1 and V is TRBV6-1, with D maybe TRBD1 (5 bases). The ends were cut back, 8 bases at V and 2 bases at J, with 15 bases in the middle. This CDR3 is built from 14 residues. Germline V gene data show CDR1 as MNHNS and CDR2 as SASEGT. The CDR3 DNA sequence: TGTGCCAGCTCATACTACCAGGGAAACACTGAAGCTTTCTTT. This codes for CASSYYQGNTEAFF.

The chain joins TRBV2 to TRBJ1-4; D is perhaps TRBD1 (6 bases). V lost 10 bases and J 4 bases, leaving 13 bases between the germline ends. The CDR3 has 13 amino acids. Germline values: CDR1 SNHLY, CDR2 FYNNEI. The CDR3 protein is CATRGRNNEKLFF. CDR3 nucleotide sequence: TGTGCCACCAGGGGACGGAATAATGAAAAACTGTTTTTT.

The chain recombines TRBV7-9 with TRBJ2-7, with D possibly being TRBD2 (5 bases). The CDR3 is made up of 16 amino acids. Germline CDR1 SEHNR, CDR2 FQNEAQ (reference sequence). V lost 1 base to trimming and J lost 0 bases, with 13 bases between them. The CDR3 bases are TGTGCCAGCAGCTTAGGGCGAGTAGGGAGCTCCTACGAGCAGTACTTC. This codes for CASSLGRVGSSYEQYF.